The rows below give T cell receptor beta chains drawn from one sample of a study of T-cell reconstitution after alpha-beta-depleted transplantation in children. Using its own MiXCR run on the PCR reads, TCRdb lists one record per CDR3 protein. The table has more than 500,000 distinct CDR3 sequences, around 10% seen once. The material sequenced was PBMCs, mostly from graft donor cells, taken 180 days after TCRalphabeta/CD19-depleted stem cell transplant. Receptor source: a female patient aged 2-9 years who had a stem cell transplant for aplastic anemia, so the T cells may come from the graft donor. Each CDR3 is given with its conserved first and last residue. The D gene is left open where the match is weak. Not all rows give a size; the values are once, few, many and, for expanded clones, a class.

D gene	clone size	V gene	J gene	CDR3 protein	CDR3 DNA
.	.	TRBV21-1	TRBJ2-1	CASRKRGNEQFF	TGTGCCAGCCGGAAGAGGGGCAATGAGCAGTTCTTC
TRBD2	many	TRBV24-1	TRBJ2-3	CATSDSGRLNLGDTQYF	TGTGCCACCAGTGATTCCGGGAGGTTGAATCTAGGAGATACGCAGTATTTT
TRBD2	few	TRBV2	TRBJ2-7	CASSYRGAIAGGVPYEQYF	TGTGCCAGCAGTTATCGGGGGGCAATAGCGGGAGGAGTTCCCTACGAGCAGTACTTC
.	many	TRBV28	TRBJ1-1	CASSLLYGPHSEAFF	TGTGCCAGCAGTTTACTCTACGGACCTCACTCCGAAGCTTTCTTT
TRBD1	many	TRBV28	TRBJ2-1	CASSPTRDSKYNEQFF	TGTGCCAGCAGTCCCACCCGGGACAGCAAATACAATGAGCAGTTCTTC
.	.	TRBV25-1	TRBJ2-1	CATKTGERNEQFF	TGTGCCACCAAGACAGGCGAGAGGAATGAGCAGTTCTTC
.	few	TRBV20-1	TRBJ2-7	CSARSGTDHPYEQYF	TGCAGTGCTAGATCCGGGACGGACCACCCTTACGAGCAGTACTTC
TRBD2	.	TRBV11-1	TRBJ2-1	CASSSGLDRNEQFF	TGTGCCAGCAGCTCAGGACTAGATCGCAATGAGCAGTTCTTC
TRBD1	.	TRBV5-6	TRBJ2-1	CASSLDGTGVNEQFF	TGTGCCAGCAGCTTGGATGGGACAGGGGTCAATGAGCAGTTCTTC
TRBD2	.	TRBV27	TRBJ2-3	CASGRAWRTDTQYF	TGTGCCAGCGGGAGGGCCTGGCGTACAGATACGCAGTATTTT
TRBD1	.	TRBV28	TRBJ1-1	CASSFMRTGGGTEAFF	TGTGCCAGCAGTTTTATGCGTACAGGGGGGGGGACTGAAGCTTTCTTT
TRBD2	.	TRBV15	TRBJ2-1	CATSSDGLAEGVEQFF	TGTGCCACCAGCAGCGATGGACTAGCGGAGGGGGTTGAGCAGTTCTTC
.	.	TRBV7-2	TRBJ1-6	CASSLGISYNSPLHF	TGTGCCAGCAGCTTAGGTATCTCCTATAATTCACCCCTCCACTTT
.	.	TRBV6-1	TRBJ2-1	CASSEWGAYNEQFF	TGTGCCAGCAGTGAATGGGGGGCCTACAATGAGCAGTTCTTC
TRBD1	few	TRBV6-5	TRBJ2-3	CASSYSGRGPTSTDTQYF	TGTGCCAGCAGTTACTCGGGCAGGGGGCCTACTAGCACAGATACGCAGTATTTT
TRBD1	.	TRBV20-1	TRBJ1-1	CSAETGGRAFF	TGCAGTGCCGAGACAGGGGGTAGAGCTTTCTTT
.	.	TRBV29-1	TRBJ2-1	CSALPRASSSYNEQFF	TGCAGCGCCCTCCCCCGGGCCTCGAGCTCCTACAATGAGCAGTTCTTC
TRBD2	.	TRBV7-2	TRBJ2-3	CASSWGLAGDPDTQYF	TGTGCCAGCAGCTGGGGACTAGCGGGAGACCCAGATACGCAGTATTTT
.	few	TRBV4-2	TRBJ2-3	CASSREGGQVYTDTQYF	TGTGCCAGCAGCCGCGAGGGGGGGCAGGTGTACACAGATACGCAGTATTTT
.	.	TRBV25-1	TRBJ1-1	CASSFGEWTEAFF	TGTGCCAGCAGTTTTGGGGAGTGGACTGAAGCTTTCTTT
TRBD1	few	TRBV28	TRBJ2-7	CASSSPPTTDRVLYEQYF	TGTGCCAGCAGTTCCCCCCCTACCACCGACAGGGTACTCTACGAGCAGTACTTC
.	.	TRBV12-3/TRBV12-4	TRBJ1-4	CASSLGEWVGNEKLFF	TGTGCCAGCAGTTTAGGGGAGTGGGTCGGGAATGAAAAACTGTTTTTT
TRBD1	few	TRBV7-8	TRBJ2-7	CASSSTTDRMYEQYF	TGTGCCAGCAGCTCTACTACGGACAGGATGTACGAGCAGTACTTC
.	few	TRBV7-2	TRBJ2-5	CASSLPLTRVFRRIPLRQETQYF	TGTGCCAGCAGCTTACCCTTAACTCGAGTTTTTAGGAGGATACCCCTCCGACAAGAGACCCAGTACTTC
TRBD1	few	TRBV28	TRBJ2-4	CASRRGQLKNIQYF	TGTGCCAGCAGGAGGGGACAGCTTAAAAACATTCAGTACTTC
.	few	TRBV12-3/TRBV12-4	TRBJ1-4	CASSLIARHNEKLFF	TGTGCCAGCAGTTTAATCGCCAGGCATAATGAAAAACTGTTTTTT
TRBD2	few	TRBV20-1	TRBJ2-3	CSARGLAGGRAFTDTQYF	TGCAGTGCTAGAGGACTAGCGGGAGGCCGGGCTTTCACAGATACGCAGTATTTT
.	few	TRBV20-1	TRBJ2-7	CSARGLARGGGEQYF	TGCAGTGCTAGAGGGCTAGCGCGAGGAGGGGGAGAGCAGTACTTC
.	few	TRBV28	TRBJ2-7	CASSPRTWFSYEQYF	TGTGCCAGCAGTCCCAGGACCTGGTTCTCCTACGAGCAGTACTTC
.	many	TRBV5-1	TRBJ2-7	CASSLEGYLSYEQYF	TGCGCCAGCAGCTTGGAAGGGTACCTGTCCTACGAGCAGTACTTC
TRBD1	many	TRBV28	TRBJ2-1	CASSLSPGQASNEQFF	TGTGCCAGCAGTTTATCCCCGGGACAGGCTTCCAATGAGCAGTTCTTC
TRBD1	many	TRBV6-6	TRBJ2-5	CASRDRAKETQYF	TGTGCCAGCAGGGACAGGGCCAAAGAGACCCAGTACTTC